Below are 25 T cell receptor beta chains sequenced from a single sample in a study of CD8 T cells in ankylosing spondylitis. Each CDR3 protein is one row after TCRdb ran MiXCR on the 5' RACE reads. This sample has 80,000 to 90,000 distinct CDR3 sequences, with about 27% found just once. Sequencing was done on a sample of blood, either unsorted or a sorted T cell fraction (not recorded which). The receptors here all came from a male donor with ankylosing spondylitis or in good health (not recorded which).

The chain has TRBV7-2 and TRBJ1-1; tentatively, D is TRBD1 (5 bases). In germline, CDR1 is SGHTA, CDR2 FQGNSA. Trimming took off 5 bases at V and 4 bases at J, with 8 bases between the two ends. This CDR3 comprises 12 residues. The CDR3 DNA follows: TGTGCCAGCAGCCACAGGTTCACTGAAGCTTTCTTT. This gives the protein CASSHRFTEAFF.

The chain links TRBV7-2 to TRBJ2-3; 8 positions match TRBD2. V lost 1 base to trimming and J lost 4 bases; unmatched junction nucleotides: 1. CDR1 and CDR2 from the germline V gene are SGHTA and FQGNSA. The CDR3 runs 14 residues. The CDR3, as DNA: TGTGCCAGCAGCTTAGAACTAGCGGCAGATACGCAGTATTTT. The encoded protein is CASSLELAADTQYF.

In its sample, this clonotype was seen a few times. This chain connects TRBV4-1 to TRBJ1-5, with D perhaps matching TRBD1 (6 bases). The ends were cut back, 2 bases at V and 6 bases at J, with 11 bases in the middle. The V gene's germline CDR1 is MGHRA and CDR2 YSYEKL. This CDR3 is 14 amino acids long. The CDR3 is CASSQWGLSQPQHF. Written as DNA, the CDR3 is TGCGCCAGCAGCCAATGGGGGCTTAGTCAGCCCCAGCATTTT.

The chain carries TRBV20-1 and TRBJ1-4; possible D gene TRBD1, 5 bases. V was shortened by 6 bases and J by 6 bases, with 8 bases between the two germline ends. CDR3 length: 11 amino acids. CDR1 is DFQATT and CDR2 is SNEGSKA in the germline V gene (reference sequence). CDR3 in amino acids: CSAGEDEKLFF. The CDR3 nucleotides read TGCAGTGCGGGGGAGGATGAAAAACTGTTTTTT.

This clonotype was seen repeatedly, ten times or more. The rearrangement uses TRBV5-1 and TRBJ2-1; 7 bases match TRBD2. CDR1 is SGHRS, CDR2 YFSETQ, per germline. V lost 0 bases and J lost 0; bases outside the gene matches: 3. The CDR3 extends over 16 amino acids. In DNA form, the CDR3 reads TGCGCCAGCAGCTTGGAAGCGGGAAGCTCCTACAATGAGCAGTTCTTC. Protein sequence: CASSLEAGSSYNEQFF.

The CDR3 nucleotides read TGTGCCACCGAACCGACTAGCGGGATGGGGCCTGAGCAGTTCTTC. It is translated as CATEPTSGMGPEQFF. The V and J genes are TRBV28 and TRBJ2-1, with 11 bases identical to TRBD2. The CDR3 is made up of 15 amino acids. V lost 10 bases to trimming and J lost 9 bases; unmatched junction nucleotides: 14. Per the germline V gene, CDR1 is MDHEN and CDR2 is SYDVKM.

Written as DNA, the CDR3 is TGTGCCAGCAGCAGCCCTGCTGGGACAGGCGGGCAGTACGTC. Protein sequence: CASSSPAGTGGQYV. The chain uses TRBV28 and TRBJ2-7; TRBD1 matches 8 bases. The germline V gene has CDR1 MDHEN and CDR2 SYDVKM. V was clipped by 6 bases and J by 9 bases; unmatched bases: 13. The CDR3 extends over 14 amino acids.

Turning to this clonotype: A read error may be the cause here, since a much bigger clone is one base away. The V call is TRBV5-1, the J call TRBJ2-5; tentative D call: TRBD2 (5 bases). The CDR3 runs 14 residues. V lost 0 bases, J lost 3 bases, and 9 bases lay in between. The germline gives CDR1 SGHRS, CDR2 YFSETQ. CDR3 DNA sequence: TGCGCCAGCAGCTTGGTTGCAGCGGAAGAGACCCAGTACTTC. Translation gives CASSLVAAEETQYF.

This clonotype has just a few counts. The V call is TRBV5-1, the J call TRBJ2-3; unclear D gene. The CDR3 runs to 17 residues. CDR1 SGHRS and CDR2 YFSETQ come from the germline V gene. Trimming cost V 0 bases and J 1 base, with 15 bases left between them. CDR3 sequence (DNA): TGCGCCAGCAGCTTGGTGCGAACCCACCTGCGCACAGATACGCAGTATTTT. It yields the protein CASSLVRTHLRTDTQYF.

The V call is TRBV2, the J call TRBJ1-1; D call uncertain. The germline V gene encodes CDR1 SNHLY and CDR2 FYNNEI. V lost 6 bases and J lost 0, with 8 bases in between. CDR3 length: 13 residues. As DNA, the CDR3 is TGTGCCAGCAGGCAACAGCTGAACACTGAAGCTTTCTTT. Translation: CASRQQLNTEAFF. Combining the CDR3 with reference TRBV2 and TRBJ1-1 gives the whole variable domain EPEVTQTPSHQVTQMGQEVILRCVPISNHLYFYWYRQILGQKVEFLVSFYNNEISEKSEIFDDQFSVERPDGSNFTLKIRSTKLEDSAMYFCASRQQLNTEAFFGQGTRLTVV.

V gene TRBV5-1 combines with J gene TRBJ2-7, with D possibly TRBD2 on 5 matching bases. Germline loops: CDR1 SGHRS, CDR2 YFSETQ. V was shortened by 2 bases and J by 3 bases, with 9 bases between the two germline ends. There are 13 residues in the CDR3. Written as DNA, the CDR3 is TGCGCCAGCAGCTTCGCCGGGATCTACGAGCAGTACTTC. Translation: CASSFAGIYEQYF.

There are a few counts of this clonotype. V usage is TRBV27 and J usage is TRBJ1-1; weak D call: TRBD1 (5 bases). This CDR3 is 14 amino acids long. V lost 7 bases, J lost 4 bases, and 16 bases lay in between. The germline V gene encodes CDR1 MNHEY and CDR2 SMNVEV (reference sequence). The CDR3 DNA follows: TGTGCCAGCATTCCCGCAGGGAGAGGCACTGAAGCTTTCTTT. It yields the protein CASIPAGRGTEAFF.

This clonotype was counted a few times. This chain connects TRBV18 to TRBJ1-1; D gene unclear. This CDR3 has 16 residues. Germline loops: CDR1 KGHSH, CDR2 LQKENI. Trimming shortened V by 2 bases and J by 0 bases, and 13 bases separated the two germline ends. In DNA, the CDR3 is TGTGCCAGCTCACCATTCGGGCGAAGCATGAACACTGAAGCTTTCTTT. Translated, it gives CASSPFGRSMNTEAFF.

About this clonotype itself: No conserved phenylalanine or tryptophan is present at the end of the CDR3, so a read error is the likely explanation. The chain couples TRBV29-1 to TRBJ1-2; D remains unclear. This CDR3 comprises 13 residues. The germline V gene has CDR1 SQVTM and CDR2 ANQGSEA. Trimming stripped 3 bases from V and 8 bases from J, with 16 bases between. CDR3 region: CSVEQQSLYGYTL. CDR3 nucleotide sequence: TGCAGCGTTGAGCAACAGTCCCTCTACGGCTACACCTTG.

The rearrangement joins TRBV10-1 to TRBJ2-1; D is uncertain. Germline assignment: CDR1 WNHNN and CDR2 SYGVQD (reference sequence). The ends were cut back, 6 bases at V and 7 bases at J, with 7 bases in the middle. The CDR3 sequence is 11 residues long. DNA of the CDR3: TGCGCCAGCAGCGACGATAATGAGCAGTTCTTC. It specifies CASSDDNEQFF.

This clonotype was found once. The V call is TRBV20-1, the J call TRBJ2-1; D might be TRBD1 (6 bases). The germline V gene encodes CDR1 DFQATT and CDR2 SNEGSKA (reference sequence). The CDR3 has 13 amino acids. Trimming shortened V by 5 bases and J by 9 bases, and 17 bases separated the two germline ends. The chain's CDR3 is CSAPGRGSSEQFF. Written as DNA, the CDR3 is TGCAGTGCTCCGGGAAGGGGGTCGAGTGAGCAGTTCTTC.

The sample holds a few counts of this clonotype. The chain employs TRBV14 and TRBJ2-7; TRBD2 matches at 10 bases. The CDR3 sequence is 16 residues long. Germline trimming cut 4 bases from V and 4 bases from J; bases unmatched to any gene: 10. Germline loops: CDR1 SGHDN, CDR2 FVKESK. CDR3 coding DNA: TGTGCCAGCAGCCGTCTGGGTCTAGCGGGGGTTTACGAGCAGTACTTC. Translation gives CASSRLGLAGVYEQYF.

This clonotype was seen more than once but under ten times. V and J are TRBV12-3 or TRBV12-4 and TRBJ1-5; TRBD1 is a possible D gene (6 bases). The ends were cut back, 0 bases at V and 5 bases at J, with 17 bases in the middle. The CDR3 is 17 residues long. CDR3 in amino acids: CASSLAWGTQTDQPQHF. The DNA for the CDR3 is TGTGCCAGCAGTTTAGCGTGGGGGACACAGACTGATCAGCCCCAGCATTTT.

This clonotype has more than one count but fewer than ten. The V gene is TRBV12-3 or TRBV12-4, the J gene TRBJ2-4, with D perhaps TRBD2 (5 bases). CDR3 length: 14 residues. Trimming shortened V by 6 bases and J by 0 bases, and 9 bases separated the two germline ends. The DNA for the CDR3 is TGTGCCAGCAGGGACTCCTTAGCCAAAAACATTCAGTACTTC. It codes for CASRDSLAKNIQYF.

This clonotype was seen a handful of times. The rearrangement joins TRBV7-1 to TRBJ1-5; D not certain. TRBV7-1 carries the ORF label, with uncertain function. This CDR3 has 14 residues. Trimming removed 3 bases at V and 7 bases at J, with 13 bases between. CDR3 in amino acids: CASSSRVPFQPQHF. In nucleotides, the CDR3 is TGTGCCAGCAGCTCGAGGGTGCCGTTCCAGCCCCAGCATTTT.

The chain is built from TRBV18 and TRBJ2-4; the D gene is possibly TRBD2 (6 bases). Germline V gene data show CDR1 as KGHSH and CDR2 as LQKENI. The CDR3 consists of 13 residues. V lost 3 bases and J 8 bases, leaving 11 bases between the germline ends. The CDR3 protein is CASSPGLLDIQYF. CDR3 sequence (DNA): TGTGCCAGCTCACCGGGACTCTTGGACATTCAGTACTTC. The full variable domain, its missing parts supplied by reference TRBV18 and TRBJ2-4, is NAGVMQNPRHLVRRRGQEARLRCSPMKGHSHVYWYRQLPEEGLKFMVYLQKENIIDESGMPKERFSAEFPKEGPSILRIQQVVRGDSAAYFCASSPGLLDIQYFGAGTRLSVL.

Only a few counts were recorded for this clonotype. This rearrangement joins TRBV3-1 to TRBJ2-7; 10 nucleotides agree with TRBD2. Unmatched junction bases numbered 12, after V lost 2 bases and J lost 8 bases. Looked up from germline, CDR1 is LGHDT and CDR2 is YNNKEL (reference sequence). The CDR3 consists of 16 residues. CDR3 nucleotides: TGTGCCAGCAGCCAATCAACTAGCGGGAACCCACACCAGCAGTACTTC. Its translation is CASSQSTSGNPHQQYF.

This chain uses TRBV18 with TRBJ1-2; 8 bases map to TRBD1. Germline CDR1 KGHSH, CDR2 LQKENI. The J segment lost 7 bases and the V segment lost 3 bases, leaving 1 base of the junction unmatched. This CDR3 spans 12 amino acids. The CDR3 DNA sequence: TGTGCCAGCTCACCCGGACAGGGTGGCTACACCTTC. Translating gives CASSPGQGGYTF.

This clonotype was found a few times. This rearrangement joins TRBV5-1 to TRBJ2-5; 11 positions agree with TRBD2. With 5 bases clipped from V and 5 bases from J, the junction kept 8 bases outside the gene matches. The CDR3 is 15 residues long. Germline V gene data show CDR1 as SGHRS and CDR2 as YFSETQ. CDR3 in DNA: TGCGCCAGCAGTGCACTAGCGGGAGTGGACGAGACCCAGTACTTC. It translates to CASSALAGVDETQYF.

The chain couples TRBV5-6 to TRBJ2-1, with D unresolved. The germline V gene encodes CDR1 SGHDT and CDR2 YYEEEE. Deletions cut 4 bases from V and 7 bases from J, with 12 bases between. The CDR3 has 13 residues. CDR3 in amino acids: CASSMLGRNEQFF. The CDR3 nucleotides are TGTGCCAGCAGCATGTTGGGAAGGAATGAGCAGTTCTTC. The full variable domain, in which reference TRBV5-6 and TRBJ2-1 provide the parts outside the CDR3, is DAGVTQSPTHLIKTRGQQVTLRCSPKSGHDTVSWYQQALGQGPQFIFQYYEEEERQRGNFPDRFSGHQFPNYSSELNVNALLLGDSALYLCASSMLGRNEQFFGPGTRLTVL.